This TCR beta chain comes out of a study of T cell responses to AZD1222 COVID-19 vaccine. Study-wide results and limits: It should be noted that donors were predominantly white British and more often female, and clonal diversity was possibly underestimated. Baseline serostatus was positive in only 5 to 7 AZD1222 recipients. Following two doses of AZD1222, Spike-specific TCR breadth and depth rose.

Sequencing was performed with immunoSEQ multiplex PCR; in TCRdb, only in-frame clones are kept and a portion is missing. The sample has 150,000 or so clones, 85% to 95% seen once. Turning to this clone: Its antigen is as yet unknown.

The CDR3 extends over 16 amino acids. The germline V gene has CDR1 SGHVS and CDR2 FQNEAQ. J gave up 12 bases and V 1 base, and 17 bases lay outside the gene matches. This chain connects TRBV7-8 to TRBJ1-1, with TRBD1 matching over 7 bases. The sequences come from peripheral blood, collected on day 0 of MenACWY control vaccination. The clonotype originates from an adult in good health. The CDR3 region has the DNA TGTGCCAGCAGCTTAGAGCGTCACAGGGGTCCCTTTTCCCCTTTCTTT. Translation gives CASSLERHRGPFSPFF.